The clone carrying this T cell receptor beta chain was seen repeatedly, ten times or more. TCRbeta library construction was performed incorporating unique molecular identifiers. TCRdb redid the calling of the PCR reads with MiXCR, one entry per CDR3 protein. The repertoire holds 250,000 to 300,000 distinct CDR3 sequences, with around 9.1% as singletons. These data originate in a study of T-cell reconstitution after alpha-beta-depleted transplantation in children. The CDR3 runs 15 residues. Germline values: CDR1 MGHRA, CDR2 YSYEKL. Losses at the gene ends were 0 bases for V and 6 bases for J; bases not matched to a gene: 5.

The TCR was taken from a boy in the first two years of life with acute myeloid leukemia, due to receive a stem cell transplant. V usage is TRBV4-1 and J usage is TRBJ1-2, with TRBD1 identical over 9 bases. This sample comprised PBMCs, obtained before TCRalphabeta/CD19-depleted stem cell transplant. The DNA for the CDR3 is TGCGCCAGCAGCCAAGACTCCGGGACAGGGAATGGCTACACCTTC. The encoded protein is CASSQDSGTGNGYTF.